One and the same sample provided the 19 T cell receptor beta chains below, sequenced in a study of immune cell composition in non-small cell lung cancer. Here immunoSEQ multiplex PCR was the method, and the copy in TCRdb shows in-frame clones only, minus some. Here the sample spans under 1,500 clones, roughly 70% being singletons. The sequencing sample was made of lung tumor tissue. The receptors here all came from a human donor with non-small cell lung cancer.

The CDR3 here is CASSFVQGQGEGYTF. The CDR3 region has the DNA TGTGCCAGCAGCTTTGTCCAGGGACAGGGGGAAGGCTACACCTTC. The chain employs TRBV5-6 and TRBJ1-2; 11 nucleotides line up with TRBD1. The V and J ends lost 2 bases and 8 bases, in that order; junction bases with no gene match: 8. The CDR3 has 15 residues. The germline V gene encodes CDR1 SGHDT and CDR2 YYEEEE. The full variable domain, in which reference TRBV5-6 and TRBJ1-2 provide the parts outside the CDR3, is DAGVTQSPTHLIKTRGQQVTLRCSPKSGHDTVSWYQQALGQGPQFIFQYYEEEERQRGNFPDRFSGHQFPNYSSELNVNALLLGDSALYLCASSFVQGQGEGYTFGSGTRLTVV.

The rearrangement uses TRBV7-3 and TRBJ2-2; 9 bases match TRBD2. The CDR3 contains 14 residues. Germline V lookup: CDR1 SGHTA, CDR2 FQGTGA. The trim removed 2 bases at V and 6 bases at J, leaving 1 base unmatched. The CDR3 DNA follows: TGTGCCAGCAGCTTAGCGGGAGGGCCCGGGGAGCTGTTTTTT. This gives the protein CASSLAGGPGELFF.

V usage is TRBV29-1 and J usage is TRBJ2-7, with 12 bases that match TRBD1. The J segment lost 5 bases and the V segment lost 1 base, leaving 3 bases of the junction unmatched. Germline assignment: CDR1 SQVTM and CDR2 ANQGSEA. This CDR3 spans 14 amino acids. The CDR3 bases are TGCAGCGTTGAAGGGGACAGGGGGCTGGACGAGCAGTACTTC. This sequence encodes CSVEGDRGLDEQYF.

The chain recombines TRBV28 with TRBJ2-5, with 7 bases matching TRBD1. Trimming cost V 3 bases and J 4 bases; bases outside gene matches: 5. Looked up from germline, CDR1 is MDHEN and CDR2 is SYDVKM. The length of the CDR3 is 14 residues. CDR3 protein: CASSFGQARETQYF. DNA of the CDR3: TGTGCCAGCAGTTTCGGACAGGCGAGAGAGACCCAGTACTTC. Full variable domain (remainder filled in from reference TRBV28 and TRBJ2-5): DVKVTQSSRYLVKRTGEKVFLECVQDMDHENMFWYRQDPGLGLRLIYFSYDVKMKEKGDIPEGYSVSREKKERFSLILESASTNQTSMYLCASSFGQARETQYFGPGTRLLVL.

As DNA, the CDR3 is TGTGCCAGCAGCTCCATACCCCAGAATGAGCAGTTCTTC. It codes for CASSSIPQNEQFF. The chain couples TRBV7-3 to TRBJ2-1; no firm D call. This CDR3 region has 13 residues. CDR1 SGHTA and CDR2 FQGTGA come from the germline V gene. V lost 4 bases, J lost 7 bases, and 11 bases lay in between.

The chain combines TRBV7-8 with TRBJ2-5; 9 bases are a match to TRBD1. The germline CDR1 and CDR2 sequences are SGHVS and FQNEAQ. Trimming cost V 1 base and J 3 bases; bases outside gene matches: 9. The CDR3 loop spans 17 amino acids. The CDR3 DNA is TGTGCCAGCAGCTTAGAACAGGGGGCCCACGCAGAAGAGACCCAGTACTTC. This codes for CASSLEQGAHAEETQYF. The full variable domain, its missing parts supplied by reference TRBV7-8 and TRBJ2-5, is GAGVSQSPRYKVAKRGQDVALRCDPISGHVSLFWYQQALGQGPEFLTYFQNEAQLDKSGLPSDRFFAERPEGSVSTLKIQRTQQEDSAVYLCASSLEQGAHAEETQYFGPGTRLLVL.

This chain connects TRBV5-4 to TRBJ2-1, with 7 bases matching TRBD2. The CDR3 consists of 15 residues. CDR1 is SGHNT and CDR2 is YYREEE in the germline V gene (reference sequence). After removal of 5 bases from V and 4 bases from J, the junction contained 9 bases not matched to a gene. The CDR3 DNA is TGTGCCAGCAGTCTTGCCGCTAGCGGATACAATGAGCAGTTCTTC. Residues: CASSLAASGYNEQFF.

This clone was counted a few times. The V call is TRBV19, the J call TRBJ2-7; TRBD2 aligns across 8 bases. The germline gives CDR1 LNHDA, CDR2 SQIVND (reference sequence). V was clipped by 5 bases and J by 4 bases; unmatched bases: 10. The CDR3 loop spans 15 amino acids. The CDR3 reads CASSPKEAGEYEQYF. CDR3 sequence (DNA): TGTGCCAGTAGTCCGAAAGAAGCGGGAGAATACGAGCAGTACTTC.

This sequence joins TRBV29-1 and TRBJ2-1; 11 nucleotides line up with TRBD2. The germline CDR1 and CDR2 sequences are SQVTM and ANQGSEA. CDR3 length: 12 amino acids. J gave up 7 bases and V 4 bases, and 0 bases lay outside the gene matches. The CDR3 spells CSVGTSGNEQFF. CDR3 coding DNA: TGCAGCGTTGGGACTAGCGGGAATGAGCAGTTCTTC.

Only a few counts were recorded for this clone. The CDR3 loop reads CASSLALTGDEQYF. In DNA, the CDR3 is TGTGCCAGCAGCTTAGCCTTGACGGGAGACGAGCAGTACTTC. The rearrangement uses TRBV7-6 and TRBJ2-7; D might be TRBD2 (6 bases). The CDR3 covers 14 residues. In germline, CDR1 is SGHVS, CDR2 FNYEAQ. V was clipped by 0 bases and J by 5 bases, with 11 bases between them.

The chain carries TRBV25-1 and TRBJ2-3; D might be TRBD1 (6 bases). Germline V CDR1 and CDR2: MGHDK, SYGVNS. The V end was cut by 3 bases, the J end by 3 bases, with 7 bases between. The CDR3 totals 13 residues. CDR3 in DNA: TGTGCCAGCAGTGACAGGGGTACAGATACGCAGTATTTT. Translated: CASSDRGTDTQYF.

The V and J genes are TRBV11-1 and TRBJ2-1, with D perhaps matching TRBD2 (7 bases). Per the germline V gene, CDR1 is SGHAT and CDR2 is FQDESV (reference sequence). The CDR3 length is 14 residues. V shed 3 bases and J shed 8 bases, with 14 bases lying between them. CDR3 DNA: TGTGCCAGCAGCTTCCGCTTAGGGGGGGATGAGCAGTTCTTC. Its translation: CASSFRLGGDEQFF.

CDR3 in DNA: TGTGCCAGCAGTGGACAGGGCTTTAGCAATCAGCCCCAGCATTTT. This encodes CASSGQGFSNQPQHF. The V gene is TRBV6-1, the J gene TRBJ1-5; 7 positions agree with TRBD1. Germline CDR1 MNHNS, CDR2 SASEGT. The V and J ends lost 4 bases and 0 bases, in that order; junction bases with no gene match: 3. CDR3 size: 15 residues.

The J gene is TRBJ1-4, the V gene TRBV7-9, with TRBD1 matching 8 bases. The J segment lost 2 bases and the V segment lost 4 bases, leaving 9 bases of the junction unmatched. The CDR3 runs to 17 residues. The germline gives CDR1 SEHNR, CDR2 FQNEAQ (reference sequence). CDR3 sequence (DNA): TGTGCCAGCAGCTCAGGGACAGGCGGGGCGACTAATGAAAAACTGTTTTTT. This translates into CASSSGTGGATNEKLFF.

This sequence joins TRBV5-1 and TRBJ2-3; the match to TRBD2 covers 7 bases. V shed 7 bases and J 0 bases; nucleotides not matched to a gene: 8. CDR3 length: 15 residues. Germline CDR1 reads SGHRS; CDR2 reads YFSETQ. In DNA form, the CDR3 reads TGCGCCAGCTGCCTAAGCGGGGTTAGCACAGATACGCAGTATTTT. This translates into CASCLSGVSTDTQYF.

The V and J genes are TRBV5-1 and TRBJ2-1, with D possibly being TRBD2 (7 bases). Trimming removed 3 bases from V and 3 bases from J, with 16 bases in between. The germline CDR1 and CDR2 sequences are SGHRS and YFSETQ. The CDR3 sequence is 16 residues long. CDR3 coding DNA: TGCGCCAGCAGCTCGGGGGGCGGGACCAACTACAATGAGCAGTTCTTC. Its protein product is CASSSGGGTNYNEQFF.

The V gene is TRBV18, the J gene TRBJ2-1; D gene unclear. There are 14 residues in the CDR3. The germline V gene encodes CDR1 KGHSH and CDR2 LQKENI. Trimming took 1 base from V and 5 from J, leaving 9 bases between them. This chain's CDR3 is CASSPRAVNNEQFF. In DNA, the CDR3 is TGTGCCAGCTCACCACGGGCAGTCAACAATGAGCAGTTCTTC.

The chain couples TRBV11-2 to TRBJ2-3; TRBD2 matches 8 bases. This CDR3 has 15 residues. Germline V CDR1 and CDR2: SGHAT, FQNNGV. With V trimmed by 3 bases and J by 0 bases, 2 bases remained unmatched. CDR3 sequence: CASSLSGSSTDTQYF. In DNA form, the CDR3 reads TGTGCCAGCAGCTTGAGCGGGAGTAGCACAGATACGCAGTATTTT.

This clone was seen only a few times. The chain couples TRBV14 to TRBJ1-2; D is perhaps TRBD1 (6 bases). The V gene's germline CDR1 is SGHDN and CDR2 FVKESK. With 2 bases removed from V and 0 bases from J, the gap between germline ends came to 19 bases. The CDR3 is 18 residues long. CDR3 bases: TGTGCCAGCAGCCAAAAGGGGGGGCCTGGTAGAACTAACTATGGCTACACCTTC. It translates to CASSQKGGPGRTNYGYTF.